This TCR beta chain is drawn from a study of blood T cells in healthy people across ages. Findings of the study overall: CMV status of donors was not determined, possibly confounding expanded clonotype changes.

In regard to this clonotype: What it recognizes is unknown.

Trimming left V 5 bases short and J 4 bases short, with 12 bases between. The CDR3 loop spans 13 amino acids. Per germline, CDR1 DFQATT and CDR2 SNEGSKA (reference sequence). The use of a sample-barcoded 5' primer and a J-beta primer mix characterized a second PCR of about 6 to 12 cycles. A template-switch adaptor containing 12 random nucleotides labeled each cDNA molecule. TCRdb ran MiXCR on the 5' RACE reads and lists one entry per CDR3 protein. The repertoire holds around 1,800,000 distinct CDR3 sequences, with roughly two fifths as singletons. Sequenced material: blood. The sequence derives from a human donor in good health. V and J are TRBV20-1 and TRBJ2-1, with a tentative D call TRBD1 (6 bases). The CDR3 bases are TGCAGTGCTCGAAGGGGACAATACAATGAGCAGTTCTTC. Amino acid sequence: CSARRGQYNEQFF.